This T cell receptor beta chain was identified in a study of blood T cell repertoires in COVID-19 (dated by TCRdb to the early 2020s). Turning to the overall study: The collaborator samples originated in the United States, Italy and Spain and spanned the acute and convalescent phases of COVID-19. The prospective study material was composed of cDNA or gDNA derived from T cells, B-cell-depleted T cells, or PBMCs. Subjects who had been exposed to COVID-19, were actively infected with it, or had recovered from it provided the deeply sampled blood TCRbeta repertoires that made up the dataset. The repertoires were made available in a free public database intended to serve as a resource for research on the immune response to SARS-CoV-2. Samples were obtained from the ongoing ImmuneRACE study (first 160 participants) and from 1,254 subjects provided by 6 global collaborators. A de-identified subject ID, COVID-19 status, age in years and sex were almost always included in the sample metadata. HLA class I and class II types, where available, came from metadata supplied by the sample provider rather than from assay-based typing.

Collaborating institutions collected whole blood in K2EDTA tubes following their own protocols. For TCRbeta analysis, collaborator samples were shipped as frozen whole blood, as isolated PBMCs, or as DNA extracted from either sample type. TCRbeta CDR3 regions were amplified from genomic DNA by means of the immunoSEQ Assay, a bias-controlled multiplex PCR. Under the source paper's analysis protocol: The number of nucleated cells in each sample was estimated from the amplification of reference gene primers within the assay. To quantify the absolute abundance of each unique TCRbeta CDR3 rearrangement, sequence reads were collapsed and filtered. For each sample, productive Simpson clonality was calculated by taking the square root of Simpson's diversity index across productive rearrangements. TCRdb provides this immuneACCESS table in a form limited to in-frame rearrangements. Some clones are lacking; in checked studies, under half of them reflect an unresolved V gene, and why the rest are absent is not known. Clone size and V and J calls were adopted from that table, with D and trimming inferred from the DNA. Within this sample are 160,000 or so clones, with 65% to 90% of them counted one time only. The top ten hold 9.8% of the sample.

On this clone itself: Its specific antigen is unknown. The sample holds no much larger clone one base away, and base qualities are not on file.

Results the study describes overall, beyond this receptor: The quantity of clinical and demographic metadata differed by source and by participant and was supplied without curation.

Measured from the cysteine to the phenylalanine, the CDR3 is 13 residues long. CDR3 DNA only is kept here, 39 bases in frame from base 1. At the junction V is shortened by 2 bases and J by 2 bases, with 7 bases in between. The germline V gene supplies CDR1 SGHDT and CDR2 YYEEEE. Recombination connected TRBV5-6 to TRBJ2-5; TRBD1 is a weak D gene call, 6 bases matching. The origin of this receptor is a woman in her forties or fifties with acute or convalescent COVID-19. Sequences were obtained from peripheral blood. The DNA reads as follows: TGTGCCAGCAGCTTTGACAGGCAAGAGACCCAGTACTTC. It specifies CASSFDRQETQYF.